Listed below are T cell receptor beta chains from one sample, sequenced in a study of somatic mutations in cytotoxic T cells in rheumatoid arthritis. The protocol was immunoSEQ multiplex PCR, while the TCRdb copy is restricted to in-frame clones and leaves out a portion. Counted here are about 11,000 clones, 82% occurring once; the ten biggest clones make up under 10%. Source material: CD8+ T cells sorted from blood. The receptors here all came from a woman in her sixties with rheumatoid arthritis. Each CDR3 is given with its conserved first and last residue. The order of the fields is D gene, clone size, V gene, J gene, CDR3 protein, CDR3 DNA. A D gene is named only where the DNA matches it firmly. Only part of the rows carry a size: once, few, many, or a class if the clone is expanded.

>NA|few|TRBV7-9|TRBJ2-7
CASSTTGTSGYEQYF
TGTGCCAGCAGCACCACCGGGACATCCGGCTACGAGCAGTACTTC
>NA|NA|TRBV30|TRBJ1-1
CAWTPTANTEAFF
TGTGCCTGGACCCCAACAGCGAACACTGAAGCTTTCTTT
>TRBD2|NA|TRBV5-6|TRBJ2-5
CASSFTPREQYF
TGTGCCAGCAGCTTTACACCGCGGGAGCAGTACTTC
>NA|NA|TRBV4-2|TRBJ2-3
CASSQDNSPTDTQYF
TGTGCCAGCAGCCAAGATAACTCCCCCACAGATACGCAGTATTTT
>NA|NA|TRBV30|TRBJ1-2
CAWSVGGAYYGYTF
TGTGCCTGGAGTGTCGGTGGTGCTTACTATGGCTACACCTTC
>NA|NA|TRBV28|TRBJ1-1
CASSPPPAGRGGVMNTEAFF
TGTGCCAGCAGTCCTCCCCCAGCGGGCCGAGGCGGTGTCATGAACACTGAAGCTTTCTTT
>NA|NA|TRBV7-6|TRBJ2-2
CASSYGLGELFF
TGTGCCAGCAGCTACGGGTTAGGGGAGCTGTTTTTT
>TRBD2|NA|TRBV7-6|TRBJ2-1
CASSLVGTSRQLEQFF
TGTGCCAGCAGCTTAGTAGGGACTAGTAGGCAACTTGAGCAGTTCTTC
>NA|NA|TRBV7-9|TRBJ1-2
CASSLEGSWSKNYGYTF
TGTGCCAGCAGCTTAGAAGGCTCATGGAGCAAAAACTATGGCTACACCTTC
>NA|NA|TRBV5-1|TRBJ2-2
CASSLFGETGELFF
TGCGCCAGCAGCTTGTTCGGTGAGACCGGGGAGCTGTTTTTT
>NA|NA|TRBV5-4|TRBJ2-1
CASSMAPSGSYNEQFF
TGTGCCAGCAGCATGGCGCCGAGTGGCTCCTACAATGAGCAGTTCTTC
>NA|NA|TRBV7-9|TRBJ2-3
CASRPGFTDTQYF
TGTGCCAGCAGGCCGGGTTTCACAGATACGCAGTATTTT
>NA|NA|TRBV27|TRBJ2-1
CASSLLLPRRYNEQFF
TGTGCCAGCAGCCTCCTCCTTCCGCGGAGGTACAATGAGCAGTTCTTC
>TRBD2|NA|TRBV14|TRBJ2-1
CASSLSSSGKVQFF
TGTGCCAGCAGCCTGAGTTCTAGCGGGAAGGTTCAGTTCTTC
>TRBD1|NA|TRBV4-1|TRBJ1-2
CASSQDRDRVVSYGYTF
TGCGCCAGCAGCCAAGATAGGGACAGGGTCGTAAGTTATGGCTACACCTTC